This T cell receptor (beta chain) was captured by sequencing in a study of Graves' ophthalmopathy and Graves' hyperthyroidism. Background on the study: At the time of initial diagnosis and before any treatment, peripheral blood was collected.

Disease in donors with ophthalmopathy had moderate-to-severe activity, CAS ≥3, NOSPECS ≥4 and under 3 months' duration. The CDR3 sequence is 16 residues long. V gave up 5 bases and J gave up 7 bases, with 20 bases separating them. Germline CDR1 reads SNHLY; CDR2 reads FYNNEI. Study-level findings and limits: A 13-signature model separated ophthalmopathy from stable hyperthyroidism, 87.88% sensitivity, about 81% specificity. Blood also harbored most expanded thyroid clonotypes above 0.001 frequency.

A single count supports this clonotype. What it recognizes is unknown. Transcripts of RNA were the source for amplifying TCR beta CDR3 regions. The library came from an HTBI-primed first-round RT-PCR and a second-round multiplex PCR. TCRdb re-called the multiplex PCR reads through MiXCR, storing one row per CDR3 protein. This table holds hundreds of thousands of distinct CDR3 sequences, under 50% found once. The chain uses TRBV2 and TRBJ1-4; possibly TRBD1 for D (6 bases). Sequenced input: peripheral blood. The receptor was derived from an adult man with Graves' ophthalmopathy. CDR3 sequence: CASSLFYGGAGEKLFF. The CDR3 bases are TGTGCCAGCAGTTTATTCTATGGGGGGGCTGGTGAAAAACTGTTTTTT.